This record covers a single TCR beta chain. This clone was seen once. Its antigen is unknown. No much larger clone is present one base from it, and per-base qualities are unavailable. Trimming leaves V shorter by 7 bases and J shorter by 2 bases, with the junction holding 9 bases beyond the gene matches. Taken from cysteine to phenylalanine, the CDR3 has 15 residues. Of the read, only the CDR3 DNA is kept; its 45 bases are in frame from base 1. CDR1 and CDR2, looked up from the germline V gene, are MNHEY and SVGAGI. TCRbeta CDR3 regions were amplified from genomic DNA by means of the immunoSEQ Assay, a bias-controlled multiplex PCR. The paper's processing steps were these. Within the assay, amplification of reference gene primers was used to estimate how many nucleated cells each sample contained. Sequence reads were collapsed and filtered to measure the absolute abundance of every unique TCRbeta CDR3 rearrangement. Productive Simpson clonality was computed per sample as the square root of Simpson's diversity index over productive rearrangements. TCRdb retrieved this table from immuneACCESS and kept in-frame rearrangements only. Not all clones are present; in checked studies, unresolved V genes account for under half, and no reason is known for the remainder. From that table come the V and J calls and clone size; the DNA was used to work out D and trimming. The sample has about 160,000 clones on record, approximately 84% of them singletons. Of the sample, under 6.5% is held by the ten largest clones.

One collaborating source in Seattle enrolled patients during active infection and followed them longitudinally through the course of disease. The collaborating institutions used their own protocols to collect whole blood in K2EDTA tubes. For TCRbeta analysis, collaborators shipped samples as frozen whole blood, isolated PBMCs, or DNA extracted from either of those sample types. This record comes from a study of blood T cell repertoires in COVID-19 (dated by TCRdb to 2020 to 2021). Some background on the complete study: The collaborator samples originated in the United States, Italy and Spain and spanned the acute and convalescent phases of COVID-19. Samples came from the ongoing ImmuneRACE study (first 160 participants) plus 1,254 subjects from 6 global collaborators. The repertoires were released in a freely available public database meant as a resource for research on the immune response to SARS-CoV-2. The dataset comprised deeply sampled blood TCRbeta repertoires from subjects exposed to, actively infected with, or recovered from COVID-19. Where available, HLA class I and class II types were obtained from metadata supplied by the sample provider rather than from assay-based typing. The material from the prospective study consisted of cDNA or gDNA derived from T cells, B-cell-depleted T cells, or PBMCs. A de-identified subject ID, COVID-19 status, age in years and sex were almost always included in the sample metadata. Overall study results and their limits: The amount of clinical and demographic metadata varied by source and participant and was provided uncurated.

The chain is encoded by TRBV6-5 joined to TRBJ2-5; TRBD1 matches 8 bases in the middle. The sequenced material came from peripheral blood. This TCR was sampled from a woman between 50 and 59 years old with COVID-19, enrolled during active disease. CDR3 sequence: CASTVVRGLQETQYF. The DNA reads TGTGCCAGCACGGTGGTCAGGGGGCTACAAGAGACCCAGTACTTC.